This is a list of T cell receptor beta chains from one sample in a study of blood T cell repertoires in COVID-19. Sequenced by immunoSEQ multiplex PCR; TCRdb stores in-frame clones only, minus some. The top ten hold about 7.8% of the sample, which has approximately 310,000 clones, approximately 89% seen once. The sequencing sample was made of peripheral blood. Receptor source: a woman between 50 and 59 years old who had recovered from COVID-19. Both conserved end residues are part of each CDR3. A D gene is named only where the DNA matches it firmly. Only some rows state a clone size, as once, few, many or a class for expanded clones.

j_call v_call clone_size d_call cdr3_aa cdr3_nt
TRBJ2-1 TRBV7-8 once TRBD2 CASSSPKNLSGGRYNEQFF TGTGCCAGCAGCTCGCCGAAAAACCTTAGCGGGGGGCGCTACAATGAGCAGTTCTTC
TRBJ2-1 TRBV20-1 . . CSALTGNEQFF TGCAGTGCCCTGACTGGCAATGAGCAGTTCTTC
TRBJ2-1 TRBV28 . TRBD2 CASSLRAGATYNEQFF TGTGCCAGCAGTTTACGAGCGGGAGCGACCTACAATGAGCAGTTCTTC
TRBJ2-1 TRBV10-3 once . CAISNYNEQFF TGTGCCATCAGCAATTACAATGAGCAGTTCTTC
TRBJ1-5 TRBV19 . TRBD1 CASASDREVAQPQHF TGTGCCAGTGCGTCGGACAGGGAGGTGGCCCAGCCCCAGCATTTT
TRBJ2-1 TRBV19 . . CASSIETGSEQFF TGTGCCAGTAGTATAGAAACAGGGTCGGAGCAGTTCTTC
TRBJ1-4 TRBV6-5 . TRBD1 CASQQGAFNEKLFF TGTGCCAGCCAACAGGGGGCATTTAATGAAAAACTGTTTTTT
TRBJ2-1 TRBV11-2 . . CASSLRNEQFF TGTGCCAGCAGCCTACGGAATGAGCAGTTCTTC
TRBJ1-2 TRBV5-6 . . CASSRTTSNYGYTF TGTGCCAGCAGCCGGACTACTAGTAACTATGGCTACACCTTC
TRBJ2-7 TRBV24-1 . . CATSDVGGSYEQYF TGTGCCACCAGTGATGTGGGGGGAAGCTACGAGCAGTACTTC
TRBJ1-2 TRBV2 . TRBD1 CASSDRQGQLYGYTF TGTGCCAGCAGTGATAGACAGGGGCAGCTTTATGGCTACACCTTC
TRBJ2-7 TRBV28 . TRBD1 CASSRPRQGAIYEQYF TGTGCCAGCAGCCGACCCCGCCAGGGGGCTATCTACGAGCAGTACTTC
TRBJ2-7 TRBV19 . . CASSIRSGGSYEQYF TGTGCCAGTAGTATAAGGTCCGGCGGATCCTACGAGCAGTACTTC
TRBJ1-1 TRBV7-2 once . CASSLDFPGDTEAFF TGTGCCAGCAGCTTAGATTTTCCGGGTGACACTGAAGCTTTCTTT
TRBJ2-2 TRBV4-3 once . CASSPGFPAVELFF TGCGCCAGCAGCCCCGGGTTTCCTGCCGTGGAGCTGTTTTTT
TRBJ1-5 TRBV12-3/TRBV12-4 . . CASRLSTTHF TGTGCCAGCAGACTGTCCACTACGCATTTT
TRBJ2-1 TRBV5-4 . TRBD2 CASSPGGLAGVGYNEQFF TGTGCCAGCAGCCCGGGGGGACTAGCGGGAGTGGGGTACAATGAGCAGTTCTTC
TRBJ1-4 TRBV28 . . CASSPPSATNEKLFF TGTGCCAGCAGTCCTCCGAGTGCAACTAATGAAAAACTGTTTTTT